The 27 T cell receptor beta chains below all came from one sample that was sequenced in a study of post-analysis software for immune sequencing data. The study, taken as a whole, reports: Four to six TRBV segments, including TRBV5-6, TRBV5-1 and TRBV20-1, were more frequent in patients than controls.

Prepared TCR beta cDNA libraries contained unique molecular identifiers. TCRdb re-called the PCR reads through MiXCR, storing one row per CDR3 protein. The table shows about 540,000 distinct CDR3 sequences, with 34% occurring only once. The antigens of these receptors remain unknown. Sequenced: blood. Source of these receptors: a girl aged 2-17 years with multiple sclerosis.

This clonotype has just a few counts. This chain uses TRBV12-3 or TRBV12-4 with TRBJ1-1; possibly TRBD1 for D (5 bases). Trimming left V 2 bases short and J 2 bases short, with 12 bases between. CDR3 size: 15 residues. The DNA of the CDR3 is TGTGCCAGCAGTTTAAGGGGCAGGGTTAACACTGAAGCTTTCTTT. Amino acids: CASSLRGRVNTEAFF.

The chain couples TRBV7-6 to TRBJ1-3; D gene uncertain. Trimming shortened V by 1 base and J by 2 bases, and 15 bases separated the two germline ends. CDR1 SGHVS and CDR2 FNYEAQ come from the germline V gene. There are 17 residues in the CDR3. The CDR3 reads CASSLGSGLGPGNTIYF. The DNA of the CDR3 is TGTGCCAGCAGCTTAGGCAGCGGGCTTGGCCCTGGAAACACCATATATTTT.

This clonotype has more than one count but fewer than ten. The gene calls are TRBV28 and TRBJ2-5; D is possibly TRBD1 (7 bases). Trimming pared 3 bases from V and 2 bases from J, leaving 19 bases between. CDR1 is MDHEN and CDR2 is SYDVKM in the germline V gene. The CDR3 length is 17 residues. The CDR3 reads CASSFNPGDSLQETQYF. CDR3 coding DNA: TGTGCCAGCAGTTTCAACCCGGGGGACAGCTTGCAAGAGACCCAGTACTTC.

The V call is TRBV7-9, the J call TRBJ2-1; TRBD2 agrees at 11 bases. V shed 3 bases, J shed 1 base, and the junction held 2 bases outside the gene matches. CDR3 length: 16 amino acids. Germline CDR1 SEHNR, CDR2 FQNEAQ (reference sequence). CDR3 amino acids: CASSFSGGESYNEQFF. In DNA form, the CDR3 reads TGTGCCAGCAGCTTTAGCGGGGGGGAGTCCTACAATGAGCAGTTCTTC.

The V call is TRBV7-3, the J call TRBJ1-1; no clear D gene. The CDR3 spans 14 residues. The germline gives CDR1 SGHTA, CDR2 FQGTGA. Between the trimmed V and J ends, which lost 7 bases and 5 bases, there was a span of 17 bases. CDR3 in amino acids: CASKRRDVETEAFF. The CDR3 nucleotides are TGTGCCAGCAAAAGAAGGGATGTGGAAACTGAAGCTTTCTTT.

This clonotype was seen a handful of times. V and J are TRBV20-1 and TRBJ2-7; D gene uncertain. Germline V CDR1 and CDR2: DFQATT, SNEGSKA (reference sequence). Trimming shortened V by 3 bases and J by 0 bases, and 12 bases separated the two germline ends. The CDR3 runs 14 residues. CDR3 nucleotide sequence: TGCAGTGCTAGGCGCCCAGGCAGCTCCTACGAGCAGTACTTC. This gives the protein CSARRPGSSYEQYF.

The rearrangement links TRBV7-9 to TRBJ2-5, with D tentatively TRBD2 (6 bases). V lost 6 bases and J lost 1, with 15 bases in between. CDR3 length: 15 amino acids. Germline V gene data show CDR1 as SEHNR and CDR2 as FQNEAQ (reference sequence). In DNA, the CDR3 is TGTGCCAGCAGATTGCCGGGACTGAGCCAAGAGACCCAGTACTTC. This gives the protein CASRLPGLSQETQYF.

V and J are TRBV5-1 and TRBJ2-1; 9 bases match TRBD1. The J segment lost 15 bases and the V segment lost 2 bases, leaving 3 bases of the junction unmatched. The CDR3 runs to 11 residues. Germline V gene sequence: CDR1 SGHRS, CDR2 YFSETQ. The CDR3 here is CASSFGTGLFF. The CDR3 DNA follows: TGCGCCAGCAGCTTCGGGACAGGGCTGTTCTTC. The variable domain in full, completed from reference TRBV5-1 and TRBJ2-1, reads KAGVTQTPRYLIKTRGQQVTLSCSPISGHRSVSWYQQTPGQGLQFLFEYFSETQRNKGNFPGRFSGRQFSNSRSEMNVSTLELGDSALYLCASSFGTGLFFGPGTRLTVL.

The table lists this clonotype with a few counts. V is TRBV6-1 and J is TRBJ1-2, with 7 bases lining up with TRBD1. With 8 bases clipped from V and 4 bases from J, the junction kept 16 bases outside the gene matches. The CDR3 totals 16 residues. Germline values: CDR1 MNHNS, CDR2 SASEGT. This CDR3 reads CASFLGRGGLGYGYTF. CDR3 in DNA: TGTGCCAGCTTTCTTGGCAGGGGGGGGTTAGGCTATGGCTACACCTTC.

The chain carries TRBV5-4 and TRBJ1-6; tentative D call: TRBD1 (5 bases). The CDR3 extends over 14 amino acids. The germline V and J ends were trimmed by 0 bases and 8 bases, with 9 bases remaining between them. Germline V gene data show CDR1 as SGHNT and CDR2 as YYREEE (reference sequence). The CDR3 loop is CASSLGGRDSPLHF. CDR3 DNA: TGTGCCAGCAGCTTGGGGGGCAGGGATTCACCCCTCCACTTT.

The rearrangement joins TRBV12-3 or TRBV12-4 to TRBJ1-5; 7 bases line up with TRBD1. After removal of 6 bases from V and 2 bases from J, the junction contained 10 bases not matched to a gene. The CDR3 totals 16 residues. This CDR3 reads CASRTGAGVGNQPQHF. CDR3 DNA: TGTGCCAGCAGAACAGGGGCTGGGGTTGGCAATCAGCCCCAGCATTTT.

The V and J genes are TRBV9 and TRBJ2-3; possibly TRBD2 for D (5 bases). Per germline, CDR1 SGDLS and CDR2 YYNGEE. Trimming left V 3 bases short and J 0 bases short, with 11 bases between. The CDR3 length is 15 residues. CDR3 amino acids: CASSDSWTSTDTQYF. In DNA form, the CDR3 reads TGTGCCAGCAGCGACTCGTGGACTAGCACAGATACGCAGTATTTT.

The chain recombines TRBV19 with TRBJ2-7; 8 positions match TRBD1. The end of the DNA is better explained by TRBJ2-4, so the J call may be wrong. Per germline, CDR1 LNHDA and CDR2 SQIVND (reference sequence). The CDR3 is 17 amino acids. CDR3 residues: CASSTPPGQGGKNIQYF. In DNA form, the CDR3 reads TGTGCCAGTAGTACTCCCCCCGGACAGGGAGGCAAAAACATTCAGTACTTC.

This chain joins TRBV11-2 and TRBJ2-1, with D perhaps TRBD2 (5 bases). CDR1 is SGHAT and CDR2 is FQNNGV in the germline V gene. The V gene lost 3 bases and the J gene lost 6 bases, with 15 bases spanning the gap. The length of the CDR3 is 15 residues. This chain's CDR3 is CASSFSASRSNEQFF. CDR3 in DNA: TGTGCCAGCAGCTTTTCGGCTAGCCGGAGCAATGAGCAGTTCTTC.

The chain joins TRBV6-4 to TRBJ2-1, with D unresolved. Germline CDR1 and CDR2: MRHNA and SNTAGT. The V end lost 3 bases, the J end lost 4 bases, and 13 bases lay between the germline ends. The CDR3 is made up of 15 amino acids. The CDR3 loop is CASSEARAAYNEQFF. CDR3 nucleotide sequence: TGTGCCAGCAGTGAGGCTCGGGCCGCTTACAATGAGCAGTTCTTC.

This clonotype was counted only a few times. The genes are TRBV4-2 and TRBJ2-5; 10 bases map to TRBD2. Trimming removed 1 base from V and 5 bases from J; junction bases left unmatched: 10. Germline CDR1 reads LGHNA; CDR2 reads YNFKEQ. The CDR3 has 17 residues. The CDR3 spells CASSQANKRGGRETQYF. CDR3 DNA sequence: TGTGCCAGCAGCCAAGCTAATAAGCGGGGGGGCCGGGAGACCCAGTACTTC.

This clonotype was detected a few times. The J gene is TRBJ1-1, the V gene TRBV5-1; perhaps TRBD1 as D (5 bases). The CDR3 totals 15 residues. The germline V gene encodes CDR1 SGHRS and CDR2 YFSETQ. V dropped 5 bases and J dropped 1 base, with 15 bases sitting between them. The CDR3 DNA is TGCGCCAGCAGTCGGTTGACAGCAGGGAACACTGAAGCTTTCTTT. Protein: CASSRLTAGNTEAFF.

This chain links TRBV7-2 with TRBJ2-1, with TRBD2 matching 9 bases. Germline assignment: CDR1 SGHTA and CDR2 FQGNSA. This CDR3 has 13 amino acids. Unmatched junction bases numbered 4, after V lost 8 bases and J lost 5 bases. The CDR3 nucleotides read TGTGCCAGCCGGCTAGCGGGGAACAATGAGCAGTTCTTC. Encoded protein: CASRLAGNNEQFF. The entire variable domain, with the rest obtained from reference TRBV7-2 and TRBJ2-1, is as follows: GAGVSQSPSNKVTEKGKDVELRCDPISGHTALYWYRQSLGQGLEFLIYFQGNSAPDKSGLPSDRFSAERTGGSVSTLTIQRTQQEDSAVYLCASRLAGNNEQFFGPGTRLTVL.

The chain uses TRBV7-9 and TRBJ2-2, with D unclear. V dropped 5 bases and J dropped 1 base, with 14 bases sitting between them. There are 16 residues in the CDR3. Germline CDR1 is SEHNR and CDR2 is FQNEAQ (reference sequence). DNA of the CDR3: TGTGCCAGCAGCCCAGACCCCAGTGGGAACACCGGGGAGCTGTTTTTT. Protein: CASSPDPSGNTGELFF.

This sequence joins TRBV9 and TRBJ2-5, with 8 bases fitting TRBD1. Gene TRBJ2-7 matches the end of the DNA better, so the J call may be wrong. In germline, CDR1 is SGDLS, CDR2 YYNGEE. CDR3 size: 15 residues. This CDR3 reads CASSPRQGTTYEQYF. The CDR3 DNA reads as TGTGCCAGCAGCCCCCGACAGGGGACCACCTACGAGCAGTACTTC.

This clonotype has more than one count but fewer than ten. V and J are TRBV5-5 and TRBJ1-2; D unresolved. The CDR3 covers 13 residues. CDR1 is SGHKS and CDR2 is YYEKEE in the germline V gene (reference sequence). V was clipped by 4 bases and J by 3 bases, with 10 bases between them. This CDR3 is CASSIDLDYGYTF. CDR3 DNA: TGTGCCAGCAGCATCGATTTAGACTATGGCTACACCTTC.

The gene calls are TRBV6-5 and TRBJ1-2; D gene unclear. Trimming removed 2 bases from V and 6 bases from J, with 13 bases in between. CDR3 size: 14 residues. Germline V lookup: CDR1 MNHEY, CDR2 SVGAGI. DNA for the CDR3: TGTGCCAGCAGTTACCTCGACGGAAGCGATGGCTACACCTTC. It translates to CASSYLDGSDGYTF.

This clonotype was seen only a few times. The gene calls are TRBV5-6 and TRBJ1-6; no clear D. Looked up from germline, CDR1 is SGHDT and CDR2 is YYEEEE. With 5 bases removed from V and 6 bases from J, the gap between germline ends came to 18 bases. The CDR3 consists of 16 residues. The CDR3 is CASRSASPDVNSPLHF. CDR3 bases: TGTGCCAGCAGATCTGCTAGCCCCGACGTTAATTCACCCCTCCACTTT.

This chain uses TRBV29-1 with TRBJ1-2; 12 bases are shared with TRBD1. Looked up from germline, CDR1 is SQVTM and CDR2 is ANQGSEA. The CDR3 covers 13 residues. The junction had 3 bases not matched to a gene; V was cut back by 6 bases and J by 4 bases. The CDR3 DNA is TGCAGCGTCGGGACAGGGGGCTCCTATGGCTACACCTTC. It specifies CSVGTGGSYGYTF.

The gene calls are TRBV15 and TRBJ1-1; D unresolved. Germline CDR1 and CDR2: LNHNV and YYDKDF (reference sequence). This CDR3 is built from 14 residues. Trimming removed 4 bases from V and 1 base from J, with 10 bases in between. The CDR3 region is CATSIRESNTEAFF. Here the CDR3 DNA reads TGTGCCACCAGCATACGGGAGTCGAACACTGAAGCTTTCTTT.

This rearrangement joins TRBV5-1 to TRBJ2-5; D may be TRBD2 (5 bases). Germline values: CDR1 SGHRS, CDR2 YFSETQ. V was trimmed by 1 base and J by 2 bases, leaving 12 bases between them. The CDR3 length is 15 residues. CDR3 nucleotide sequence: TGCGCCAGCAGCTTGTCGAGGAGGTATCAAGAGACCCAGTACTTC. This codes for CASSLSRRYQETQYF.

The J gene is TRBJ1-1, the V gene TRBV20-1; no clear D. The CDR3 totals 17 residues. V was shortened by 3 bases and J by 0 bases, with 20 bases between the two germline ends. Germline CDR1 is DFQATT and CDR2 is SNEGSKA (reference sequence). For the CDR3, the DNA is TGCAGTGCTAGTCGCAGGCCCGCTATGGCCCTGAACACTGAAGCTTTCTTT. It yields the protein CSASRRPAMALNTEAFF.